A single sample is the source of the 30 T cell receptor beta chains below, sequenced in a study of blood T cell repertoires in COVID-19. Sequencing used immunoSEQ multiplex PCR; TCRdb keeps in-frame clones, though not all of them. The sample yields over 200,000 clones, approximately 87% seen once. Sequencing was done on a sample of peripheral blood. The receptors stem from a woman aged 45-65 years with acute or convalescent COVID-19.

This clone came up a few times. The chain links TRBV9 to TRBJ1-1; 9 bases match TRBD1. Germline-derived CDR1 and CDR2 are SGDLS and YYNGEE. The CDR3 totals 13 residues. V dropped 0 bases and J dropped 10; count of bases not matched to a gene: 4. The DNA of the CDR3 is TGTGCCAGCAGCGTAGGAGGGACAGGGTCAGCTTTCTTT. Translating it yields CASSVGGTGSAFF.

The chain combines TRBV11-2 with TRBJ2-1, with 10 bases identical to TRBD2. Looked up from germline, CDR1 is SGHAT and CDR2 is FQNNGV. The CDR3 is 15 residues long. V shed 5 bases, J shed 8 bases, and the junction held 9 bases outside the gene matches. As DNA, the CDR3 is TGTGCCAGCAGCACACCTAGCGGGAGTAGGTATGAGCAGTTCTTC. This encodes CASSTPSGSRYEQFF.

The rearrangement joins TRBV7-2 to TRBJ2-7; 8 bases are shared with TRBD2. Germline V gene sequence: CDR1 SGHTA, CDR2 FQGNSA. The CDR3 consists of 15 residues. V was clipped by 1 base and J by 1 base; unmatched bases: 3. The DNA for the CDR3 is TGTGCCAGCAGCTTAGGGACTAGCTCATCCTACGAGCAGTACTTC. Translation gives CASSLGTSSSYEQYF. Complete variable domain (other parts from reference TRBV7-2 and TRBJ2-7): GAGVSQSPSNKVTEKGKDVELRCDPISGHTALYWYRQSLGQGLEFLIYFQGNSAPDKSGLPSDRFSAERTGGSVSTLTIQRTQQEDSAVYLCASSLGTSSSYEQYFGPGTRLTVT.

This clone came up a few times. The V call is TRBV21-1, the J call TRBJ1-6; TRBD1 was called by the table and not checked on the DNA. TRBV21-1 is described as a pseudogene. The CDR3 is 18 amino acids. The CDR3 reads CASSLPDTVPPYNSPLHF. CDR3 DNA sequence: TGTGCCAGCAGCCTTCCGGACACGGTACCTCCCTATAATTCACCCCTCCACTTT.

The V gene is TRBV28, the J gene TRBJ2-3, with 8 positions matching TRBD2. In germline, CDR1 is MDHEN, CDR2 SYDVKM. V gave up 2 bases and J gave up 2 bases; unmatched junction bases: 9. This CDR3 comprises 17 residues. CDR3 in DNA: TGTGCCAGCAGTTTACTAAGCGGGGGCCTCGACACAGATACGCAGTATTTT. Its protein product is CASSLLSGGLDTDTQYF.

This clone has a handful of counts. The chain joins TRBV6-2 or TRBV6-3 to TRBJ2-3, with D unclear. The germline V and J ends were trimmed by 4 bases and 2 bases, with 4 bases remaining between them. The germline CDR1 and CDR2 sequences are MNHEY and SVGEGT. This CDR3 spans 12 amino acids. The CDR3 protein is CASSWPTDTQYF. The CDR3 DNA is TGTGCCAGCAGTTGGCCCACAGATACGCAGTATTTT.

V gene TRBV6-2 or TRBV6-3 combines with J gene TRBJ1-2; weak D call: TRBD1 (5 bases). V was pared by 0 bases and J by 9 bases, with 14 bases between. The CDR3 sequence is 14 residues long. Germline-derived CDR1 and CDR2 are MNHEY and SVGEGT. The CDR3, as DNA: TGTGCCAGCAGTTACTCGGTCCTACAGGCCAGCTACACCTTC. Translating it yields CASSYSVLQASYTF.

This chain joins TRBV5-1 and TRBJ1-1, with D perhaps matching TRBD1 (5 bases). Germline V CDR1 and CDR2: SGHRS, YFSETQ. This CDR3 contains 14 residues. Trimming cost V 2 bases and J 1 base, with 9 bases left between them. CDR3 DNA sequence: TGCGCCAGCAGCTTAGACAGCAAGAACACTGAAGCTTTCTTT. Protein sequence: CASSLDSKNTEAFF.

The chain combines TRBV4-1 with TRBJ1-5; a possible D gene is TRBD1 (6 bases). The CDR3 has 16 amino acids. Between the trimmed V and J ends, which lost 0 bases and 7 bases, there was a span of 16 bases. CDR1 MGHRA and CDR2 YSYEKL come from the germline V gene. CDR3: CASSQDVRTEGQPQHF. The CDR3 DNA reads TGCGCCAGCAGCCAAGATGTCCGGACAGAAGGGCAGCCCCAGCATTTT.

This clone was seen more than once but under ten times. The J gene is TRBJ1-3, the V gene TRBV6-5; weak D call: TRBD1 (5 bases). The germline V gene has CDR1 MNHEY and CDR2 SVGAGI. The CDR3 loop spans 13 amino acids. V lost 6 bases to trimming and J lost 1 base, with 7 bases between them. In DNA, the CDR3 is TGTGCCAGCAGGCCAGGGTCTGGAAACACCATATATTTT. Translation: CASRPGSGNTIYF.

The J gene is TRBJ2-7, the V gene TRBV15; the match to TRBD1 covers 7 bases. Germline V gene data show CDR1 as LNHNV and CDR2 as YYDKDF (reference sequence). The J segment lost 4 bases and the V segment lost 1 base, leaving 7 bases of the junction unmatched. The CDR3 runs to 15 residues. CDR3 residues: CATSRAWQGEYEQYF. The CDR3 nucleotides read TGTGCCACCAGCAGAGCATGGCAGGGGGAGTACGAGCAGTACTTC. Complete variable domain (other parts from reference TRBV15 and TRBJ2-7): DAMVIQNPRYQVTQFGKPVTLSCSQTLNHNVMYWYQQKSSQAPKLLFHYYDKDFNNEADTPDNFQSRRPNTSFCFLDIRSPGLGDTAMYLCATSRAWQGEYEQYFGPGTRLTVT.

This clone was counted once. The V call is TRBV19, the J call TRBJ1-6; TRBD1 matches at 9 bases. The CDR3 covers 15 residues. CDR1 LNHDA and CDR2 SQIVND come from the germline V gene (reference sequence). V gave up 6 bases and J gave up 7 bases; unmatched junction bases: 7. CDR3 amino acids: CASREQGAQNSPLHF. The CDR3 DNA is TGTGCCAGTAGAGAACAGGGGGCGCAAAATTCACCCCTCCACTTT. The variable domain in full, with the rest retrieved from reference TRBV19 and TRBJ1-6, is DGGITQSPKYLFRKEGQNVTLSCEQNLNHDAMYWYRQDPGQGLRLIYYSQIVNDFQKGDIAEGYSVSREKKESFPLTVTSAQKNPTAFYLCASREQGAQNSPLHFGNGTRLTVT.

In its sample, this clone was seen once. This chain links TRBV29-1 with TRBJ1-1; D is perhaps TRBD1 (5 bases). Germline loops: CDR1 SQVTM, CDR2 ANQGSEA. The V and J ends lost 6 bases and 5 bases respectively, with 16 bases between them. The length of the CDR3 is 13 residues. The CDR3 sequence: CSVYRGVETEAFF. The CDR3 DNA sequence: TGCAGCGTCTATCGGGGGGTAGAGACTGAAGCTTTCTTT.

This chain joins TRBV3-1 (or the pseudogene TRBV3-2) and TRBJ2-2; TRBD2 aligns across 15 bases. The CDR3 covers 18 residues. CDR1 is LGHDT and CDR2 is YNNKEL in the germline V gene (reference sequence). Trimming took 3 bases from V and 4 from J; bases not matched to a gene: 6. CDR3 bases: TGTGCCAGCAGCCAGTCTCCGGGACTAGCGGGAGGCACCGGGGAGCTGTTTTTT. It is translated as CASSQSPGLAGGTGELFF.

This clone was counted a single time. The CDR3 coding sequence is TGTGCCAGCAGTTTGGGCCCGCCTTACGAGCAGTACTTC. It yields the protein CASSLGPPYEQYF. V usage is TRBV28 and J usage is TRBJ2-7; no definite D call. V shed 3 bases and J shed 4 bases, with 10 bases lying between them. The germline gives CDR1 MDHEN, CDR2 SYDVKM. This CDR3 contains 13 residues.

The chain has TRBV3-1 (or the pseudogene TRBV3-2) and TRBJ2-2, with TRBD1 as a possible D gene (6 bases). The CDR3 totals 18 residues. The germline gives CDR1 LGHDT, CDR2 YNNKEL (reference sequence). Trimming cost V 0 bases and J 1 base, with 15 bases left between them. CDR3: CASSQDQWMGQNTGELFF. In nucleotides, the CDR3 is TGTGCCAGCAGCCAAGATCAGTGGATGGGACAGAACACCGGGGAGCTGTTTTTT.

A single count supports this clone. The chain combines TRBV7-3 with TRBJ2-7; 11 bases are a match to TRBD1. Germline loops: CDR1 SGHTA, CDR2 FQGTGA. The CDR3 contains 15 residues. The V gene end was trimmed by 5 bases and the J gene end by 3 bases; junction bases not matched to a gene: 6. The CDR3 is CASSPRTGGVYEQYF. CDR3 DNA sequence: TGTGCCAGCAGCCCCCGGACAGGGGGCGTCTACGAGCAGTACTTC.

The chain carries TRBV28 and TRBJ2-1, with a tentative D call TRBD2 (5 bases). In germline, CDR1 is MDHEN, CDR2 SYDVKM. The CDR3 spans 16 residues. The V and J ends lost 6 bases and 1 base respectively, with 16 bases between them. The CDR3 nucleotides are TGTGCCAGCAGAGGTCGAAGCGGAAGATCCTACAATGAGCAGTTCTTC. Translated, it gives CASRGRSGRSYNEQFF. Supplemented by reference TRBV28 and TRBJ2-1, the full variable domain reads DVKVTQSSRYLVKRTGEKVFLECVQDMDHENMFWYRQDPGLGLRLIYFSYDVKMKEKGDIPEGYSVSREKKERFSLILESASTNQTSMYLCASRGRSGRSYNEQFFGPGTRLTVL.

This chain uses TRBV5-4 with TRBJ1-1, with 7 positions matching TRBD1. The V gene end was trimmed by 4 bases and the J gene end by 0 bases; junction bases not matched to a gene: 3. This CDR3 region has 14 residues. CDR1 is SGHNT and CDR2 is YYREEE in the germline V gene (reference sequence). In DNA, the CDR3 is TGTGCCAGCAGCGCAACAGGGGTGAACACTGAAGCTTTCTTT. It translates to CASSATGVNTEAFF.

The chain joins TRBV28 to TRBJ2-5, with a tentative D call TRBD1 (6 bases). V was cut by 4 bases and J by 0 bases, with 9 bases left in between. Germline V CDR1 and CDR2: MDHEN, SYDVKM. The CDR3 covers 14 residues. The CDR3 reads CASSSGANQETQYF. The DNA of the CDR3 is TGTGCCAGCAGTTCAGGGGCTAACCAAGAGACCCAGTACTTC.

This clone was recorded only once. The same CDR3 is also encoded by other DNA sequences in this sample. In nucleotides, the CDR3 is TGTGCCAGCTCACCACGGGACAGAGGGAGCAATCAGCCCCAGCATTTT. Translated: CASSPRDRGSNQPQHF. The V call is TRBV18, the J call TRBJ1-5, with 7 bases aligning to TRBD1. The CDR3 contains 16 residues. J gave up 1 base and V 1 base, and 4 bases lay outside the gene matches. From germline, CDR1 is KGHSH and CDR2 LQKENI.

The gene calls are TRBV5-5 and TRBJ1-1; D not resolved. The CDR3 has 14 amino acids. The germline CDR1 and CDR2 sequences are SGHKS and YYEKEE (reference sequence). Trimming cost V 0 bases and J 1 base, with 7 bases left between them. CDR3 in amino acids: CASSLEWQNTEAFF. CDR3 bases: TGTGCCAGCAGCTTGGAATGGCAGAACACTGAAGCTTTCTTT.

The genes are TRBV9 and TRBJ2-4; possible D gene TRBD2, 5 bases. There are 15 residues in the CDR3. Germline V gene sequence: CDR1 SGDLS, CDR2 YYNGEE. Trimming cost V 0 bases and J 3 bases, with 10 bases left between them. The CDR3 DNA sequence: TGTGCCAGCAGCGTAGGCGGGCAGAACAAAAACATTCAGTACTTC. Amino acid sequence: CASSVGGQNKNIQYF.

J is TRBJ2-3 and V is TRBV28; TRBD2 agrees at 10 bases. The CDR3 totals 16 residues. After removal of 1 base from V and 3 bases from J, the junction contained 4 bases not matched to a gene. Germline V lookup: CDR1 MDHEN, CDR2 SYDVKM. The CDR3 DNA is TGTGCCAGCAGTTTATTCGGAGCGGGAGGGACAGATACGCAGTATTTT. Encoded protein: CASSLFGAGGTDTQYF.

The chain combines TRBV5-8 with TRBJ2-7, with TRBD1 matching over 9 bases. The germline CDR1 and CDR2 sequences are SGHTS and YDEGEE. This CDR3 comprises 14 residues. The ends lost 3 bases at V and 6 bases at J; junction bases unmatched: 7. CDR3 residues: CASSCGQGLCEQYF. DNA of the CDR3: TGTGCCAGCAGCTGTGGACAGGGGTTGTGCGAGCAGTACTTC. The full variable domain, rest sourced from reference TRBV5-8 and TRBJ2-7, is EAGVTQSPTHLIKTRGQQATLRCSPISGHTSVYWYQQALGLGLQFLLWYDEGEERNRGNFPPRFSGRQFPNYSSELNVNALELEDSALYLCASSCGQGLCEQYFGPGTRLTVT.

This chain's CDR3 is CASKRLAGVRNEQFF. The CDR3 DNA sequence: TGTGCCAGCAAACGGCTAGCGGGAGTTCGGAATGAGCAGTTCTTC. The chain uses TRBV28 and TRBJ2-1, with 10 bases identical to TRBD2. The V segment lost 7 bases and the J segment 7 bases; nucleotides outside the gene matches: 10. The CDR3 sequence is 15 residues long. Germline V CDR1 and CDR2: MDHEN, SYDVKM.

The CDR3 region is CASSYSSGNYGYTF. The CDR3 bases are TGTGCCAGCAGTTACTCTTCGGGGAACTATGGCTACACCTTC. The chain combines TRBV6-5 with TRBJ1-2; D remains unclear. Germline CDR1 reads MNHEY; CDR2 reads SVGAGI. The CDR3 contains 14 residues. V shed 0 bases and J shed 2 bases, with 7 bases lying between them.

This sequence joins TRBV27 and TRBJ2-7; tentative D call: TRBD1 (6 bases). The CDR3 runs 14 residues. Germline V gene lookup returns CDR1 MNHEY and CDR2 SMNVEV (reference sequence). V was pared by 5 bases and J by 3 bases, with 14 bases between. The CDR3 coding sequence is TGTGCCAGCAGTGCCCATGGGACAAGCTACGAGCAGTACTTC. This codes for CASSAHGTSYEQYF.

The chain carries TRBV2 and TRBJ2-3; perhaps TRBD1 as D (6 bases). V was cut by 4 bases and J by 9 bases, with 14 bases left in between. Germline loops: CDR1 SNHLY, CDR2 FYNNEI. The CDR3 has 13 residues. The CDR3 bases are TGTGCCAGCAGTGGACAGGAGCAGCGGACGCAGTATTTT. This translates into CASSGQEQRTQYF.

The V gene is TRBV7-2, the J gene TRBJ2-5; D is possibly TRBD1 (6 bases). This CDR3 is built from 14 residues. Germline V gene sequence: CDR1 SGHTA, CDR2 FQGNSA. Deletions cut 1 base from V and 1 base from J, with 7 bases between. The CDR3 protein is CASSLDRVQETQYF. In nucleotides, the CDR3 is TGTGCCAGCAGCTTAGACAGGGTCCAAGAGACCCAGTACTTC.